These 8 T cell receptor beta chains were all obtained from the same sample, sequenced in a study of blood T cell repertoires in COVID-19. Sequencing used immunoSEQ multiplex PCR; TCRdb keeps in-frame clones, though not all of them. This table holds some 120,000 clones, over 80% found once. The source material was peripheral blood. Source of these receptors: a man in his 70s with acute or convalescent COVID-19.

This clone showed up just a few times. The J gene is TRBJ2-1, the V gene TRBV7-2; 7 bases are shared with TRBD2. V dropped 4 bases and J dropped 3; count of bases not matched to a gene: 9. This CDR3 comprises 16 residues. Per the germline V gene, CDR1 is SGHTA and CDR2 is FQGNSA. The CDR3 loop reads CASSSRGTNNYNEQFF. The DNA of the CDR3 is TGTGCCAGCAGCTCCCGTGGGACTAATAACTACAATGAGCAGTTCTTC.

This clone was seen only once. The chain is built from TRBV3-1 (or the pseudogene TRBV3-2) and TRBJ2-7, with D possibly matching TRBD2 (5 bases). CDR1 is LGHDT and CDR2 is YNNKEL in the germline V gene (reference sequence). V lost 3 bases, J lost 5 bases, and 17 bases lay in between. CDR3 length: 15 residues. CDR3 sequence: CASSQQALESHEQYF. Here the CDR3 DNA reads TGTGCCAGCAGCCAGCAAGCACTAGAGTCCCACGAGCAGTACTTC.

The rearrangement uses TRBV29-1 and TRBJ1-1; D might be TRBD1 (6 bases). Germline V gives CDR1 SQVTM, CDR2 ANQGSEA. The CDR3 length is 12 residues. With 8 bases removed from V and 5 bases from J, the gap between germline ends came to 15 bases. The CDR3, as DNA: TGCAGCACCACAGGGAGTTTTACTGAAGCTTTCTTT. Translating gives CSTTGSFTEAFF.

As concerns this clone: Other nucleotide sequences in the sample specify the same CDR3. The chain links TRBV20-1 to TRBJ1-1, with unresolved D. The ends were cut back, 3 bases at V and 1 base at J, with 3 bases in the middle. CDR3 length equals 11 residues. Germline CDR1 is DFQATT and CDR2 is SNEGSKA (reference sequence). CDR3 nucleotide sequence: TGCAGTGCTAGCCGGAACACTGAAGCTTTCTTT. It specifies CSASRNTEAFF.

This chain connects TRBV2 to TRBJ2-1; TRBD2 matches 14 bases. The CDR3 is 15 amino acids. Germline CDR1 is SNHLY and CDR2 is FYNNEI. The V gene end was trimmed by 7 bases and the J gene end by 6 bases; junction bases not matched to a gene: 5. The CDR3: CASTQTSGGANEQFF. In nucleotides, the CDR3 is TGTGCCAGCACTCAGACTAGCGGGGGGGCCAATGAGCAGTTCTTC.

The chain links TRBV9 to TRBJ1-1; D remains ambiguous. Trimming took off 3 bases at V and 5 bases at J, with 11 bases between the two ends. Germline V gene data show CDR1 as SGDLS and CDR2 as YYNGEE. The CDR3 is 13 amino acids. The CDR3 DNA is TGTGCCAGCAGCGGGGTGGGCAAGACTGAAGCTTTCTTT. Translation: CASSGVGKTEAFF.

This chain connects TRBV27 to TRBJ2-1, with 9 bases lining up with TRBD2. The ends lost 4 bases at V and 6 bases at J; junction bases unmatched: 7. Germline CDR1 and CDR2: MNHEY and SMNVEV (reference sequence). This CDR3 is 15 amino acids long. The CDR3 nucleotides read TGTGCCAGCAGTTCTCCAGCGGGGGGCTCCAATGAGCAGTTCTTC. This encodes CASSSPAGGSNEQFF.

This clone has more than one count but fewer than ten. The gene calls are TRBV2 and TRBJ1-2; D remains ambiguous. Germline V lookup: CDR1 SNHLY, CDR2 FYNNEI. The CDR3 length is 15 residues. The V end was cut by 2 bases, the J end by 4 bases, with 14 bases between. CDR3 nucleotides: TGTGCCAGCAGTGAAACCGGGGAGCCCATCTATGGCTACACCTTC. Its protein product is CASSETGEPIYGYTF.